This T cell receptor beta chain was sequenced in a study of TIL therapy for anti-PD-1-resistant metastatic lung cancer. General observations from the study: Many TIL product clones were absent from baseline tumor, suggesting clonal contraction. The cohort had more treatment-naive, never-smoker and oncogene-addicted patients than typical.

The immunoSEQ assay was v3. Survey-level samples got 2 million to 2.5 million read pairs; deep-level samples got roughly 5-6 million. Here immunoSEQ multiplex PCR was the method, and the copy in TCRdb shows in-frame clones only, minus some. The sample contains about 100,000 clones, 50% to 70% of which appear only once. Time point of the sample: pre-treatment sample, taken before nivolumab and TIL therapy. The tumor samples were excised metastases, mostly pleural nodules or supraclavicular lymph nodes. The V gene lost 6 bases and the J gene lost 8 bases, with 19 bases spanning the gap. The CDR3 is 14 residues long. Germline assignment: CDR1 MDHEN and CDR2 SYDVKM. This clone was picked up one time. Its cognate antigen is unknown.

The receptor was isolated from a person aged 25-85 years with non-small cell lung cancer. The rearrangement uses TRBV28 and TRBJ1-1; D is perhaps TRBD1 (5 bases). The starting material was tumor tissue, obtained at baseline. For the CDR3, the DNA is TGTGCCAGCAGCCCTGGGGGGTCAGGAGGGGAAGCTTTCTTT. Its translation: CASSPGGSGGEAFF.